This T cell receptor beta chain was sequenced in a study of prognosis after radiotherapy for stage I lung cancer. Multiplex PCR, run in two rounds, amplified TCR beta CDR3 from genomic DNA. The authors ran first-round PCR with primers specific to each TRBV and TRBJ gene. In TCRdb, the multiplex PCR reads were re-called with MiXCR into one record per CDR3 protein. Here the sample spans about 16,000 distinct CDR3 sequences, around two fifths being singletons. This clonotype is deemed medium-sized (0.01 to 0.1%). This specimen consisted of PBMCs, obtained before or after stereotactic body radiation therapy (not recorded which). This clonotype was sampled from a donor aged 50 or older with non-small cell lung cancer.

This CDR3 reads CASRAGGPSYEQYF. CDR3 nucleotides: TGTGCCAGCAGAGCAGGGGGACCCTCCTACGAGCAGTACTTC. The chain carries TRBV6-1 and TRBJ2-7; 7 nucleotides agree with TRBD1. The V and J ends lost 6 bases and 0 bases, in that order; junction bases with no gene match: 5. The CDR3 sequence is 14 residues long. Germline lookup yields CDR1 MNHNS and CDR2 SASEGT.